This entry describes one T cell receptor beta chain. What it binds is unknown. The data were obtained in a study of T cells in localized non-small cell lung cancer. TCRdb's table, derived via immunoSEQ multiplex PCR, lists solely in-frame clones and lacks some. The sample has around 43,000 clones, approximately 86% seen once. Trimming took 5 bases from V and 2 from J; bases not matched to a gene: 2. This CDR3 has 14 amino acids. The V gene's germline CDR1 is SGHVS and CDR2 FQNEAQ. Study results and limitations: There was an association of higher blood T cell density with longer overall survival. Tumor showed lower T cell clonality than uninvolved adjacent lung, where it was highest. Adjacent lung had a median approximately 57 of the 100 largest tumor clones.

This sequence was found in a man between 18 and 49 years old with stage I lung adenocarcinoma. The V and J genes are TRBV7-8 and TRBJ1-5; 8 nucleotides align to TRBD1. The input for sequencing was peripheral blood, taken before any cancer treatment. The CDR3 reads CASSGQGGNQPQHF. In DNA form, the CDR3 reads TGTGCCAGCAGCGGACAGGGAGGCAATCAGCCCCAGCATTTT.